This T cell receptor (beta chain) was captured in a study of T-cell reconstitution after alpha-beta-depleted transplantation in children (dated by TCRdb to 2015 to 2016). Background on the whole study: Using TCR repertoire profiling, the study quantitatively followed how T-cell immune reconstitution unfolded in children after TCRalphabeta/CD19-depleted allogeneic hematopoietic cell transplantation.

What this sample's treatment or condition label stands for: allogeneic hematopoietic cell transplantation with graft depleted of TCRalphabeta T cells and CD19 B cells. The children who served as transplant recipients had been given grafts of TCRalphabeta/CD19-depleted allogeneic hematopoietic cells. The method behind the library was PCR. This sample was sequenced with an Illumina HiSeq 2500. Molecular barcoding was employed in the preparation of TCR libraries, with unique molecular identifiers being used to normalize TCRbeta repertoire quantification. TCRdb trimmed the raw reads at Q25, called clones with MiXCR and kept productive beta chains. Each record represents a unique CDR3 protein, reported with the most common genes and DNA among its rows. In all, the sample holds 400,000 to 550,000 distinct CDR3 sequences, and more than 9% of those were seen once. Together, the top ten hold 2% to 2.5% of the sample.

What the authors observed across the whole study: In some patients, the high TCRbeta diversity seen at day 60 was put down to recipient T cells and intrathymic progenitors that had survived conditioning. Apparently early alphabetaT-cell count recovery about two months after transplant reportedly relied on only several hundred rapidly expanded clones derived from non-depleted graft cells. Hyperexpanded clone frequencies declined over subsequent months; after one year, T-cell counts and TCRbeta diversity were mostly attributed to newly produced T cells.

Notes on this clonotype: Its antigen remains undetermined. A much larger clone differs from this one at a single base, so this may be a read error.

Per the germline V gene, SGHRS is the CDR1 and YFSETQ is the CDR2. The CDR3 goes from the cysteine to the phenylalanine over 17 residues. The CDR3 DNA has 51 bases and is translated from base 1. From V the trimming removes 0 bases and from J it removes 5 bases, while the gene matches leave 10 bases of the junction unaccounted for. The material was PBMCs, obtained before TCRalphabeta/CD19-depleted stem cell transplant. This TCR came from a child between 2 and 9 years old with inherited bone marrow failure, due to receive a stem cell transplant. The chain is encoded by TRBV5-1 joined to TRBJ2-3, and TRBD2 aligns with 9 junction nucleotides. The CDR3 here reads CASSLGLADISVDTQYF. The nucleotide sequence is TGCGCCAGCAGCTTGGGACTAGCGGACATAAGCGTAGATACGCAGTATTTT.